The 5 T cell receptor beta chains given below trace back to one sample, sequenced in a study of blood T cell repertoires in COVID-19. Profiling relied on immunoSEQ multiplex PCR, and the TCRdb table lists in-frame clones only, not all of them. Among about 180,000 clones listed, approximately 87% were seen once. The source material was peripheral blood. Receptors were obtained from a man aged 65 to 85 with active or convalescent COVID-19.

The chain couples TRBV28 to TRBJ2-6; 11 bases map to TRBD2. This CDR3 contains 17 residues. With 8 bases clipped from V and 0 bases from J, the junction kept 6 bases outside the gene matches. Germline lookup yields CDR1 MDHEN and CDR2 SYDVKM. CDR3 nucleotides: TGTGCCAGCGGACTAGCGGGCACCTACTCTGGGGCCAACGTCCTGACTTTC. Translating it yields CASGLAGTYSGANVLTF.

The gene calls are TRBV5-4 and TRBJ1-2; D not certain. Trimming stripped 3 bases from V and 4 bases from J, with 16 bases between. The germline gives CDR1 SGHNT, CDR2 YYREEE (reference sequence). This CDR3 region has 15 residues. CDR3 DNA sequence: TGTGCCAGCAGCTACTCGCGATCGGGTACCTATGGCTACACCTTC. Translated, it gives CASSYSRSGTYGYTF.

The rearrangement uses TRBV28 and TRBJ1-1; D perhaps matches TRBD1 (5 bases). CDR3 size: 14 residues. CDR1 is MDHEN, CDR2 SYDVKM, per germline. V was shortened by 8 bases and J by 3 bases, with 16 bases between the two germline ends. The CDR3 spells CASPEPRDYTEAFF. In DNA, the CDR3 is TGTGCCAGCCCCGAACCCAGGGATTACACTGAAGCTTTCTTT.

This rearrangement joins TRBV11-3 to TRBJ2-3; weak D call: TRBD2 (7 bases). Germline V gene data show CDR1 as SGHNT and CDR2 as YENEEA. V was cut by 6 bases and J by 2 bases, with 15 bases left in between. This CDR3 comprises 15 residues. The CDR3 loop reads CASSRRGASTDTQYF. CDR3 bases: TGTGCCAGCAGTCGCCGGGGGGCGTCCACAGATACGCAGTATTTT.

The chain has TRBV2 and TRBJ1-6; 7 nucleotides align to TRBD1. The CDR3 consists of 16 residues. Germline trimming cut 5 bases from V and 6 bases from J; bases unmatched to any gene: 10. Germline assignment: CDR1 SNHLY and CDR2 FYNNEI. The CDR3 DNA reads as TGTGCCAGCAGTAAAGACAGGGTTAACGGTAATTCACCCCTCCACTTT. It yields the protein CASSKDRVNGNSPLHF. The variable domain in full, completed from reference TRBV2 and TRBJ1-6, reads EPEVTQTPSHQVTQMGQEVILRCVPISNHLYFYWYRQILGQKVEFLVSFYNNEISEKSEIFDDQFSVERPDGSNFTLKIRSTKLEDSAMYFCASSKDRVNGNSPLHFGNGTRLTVT.